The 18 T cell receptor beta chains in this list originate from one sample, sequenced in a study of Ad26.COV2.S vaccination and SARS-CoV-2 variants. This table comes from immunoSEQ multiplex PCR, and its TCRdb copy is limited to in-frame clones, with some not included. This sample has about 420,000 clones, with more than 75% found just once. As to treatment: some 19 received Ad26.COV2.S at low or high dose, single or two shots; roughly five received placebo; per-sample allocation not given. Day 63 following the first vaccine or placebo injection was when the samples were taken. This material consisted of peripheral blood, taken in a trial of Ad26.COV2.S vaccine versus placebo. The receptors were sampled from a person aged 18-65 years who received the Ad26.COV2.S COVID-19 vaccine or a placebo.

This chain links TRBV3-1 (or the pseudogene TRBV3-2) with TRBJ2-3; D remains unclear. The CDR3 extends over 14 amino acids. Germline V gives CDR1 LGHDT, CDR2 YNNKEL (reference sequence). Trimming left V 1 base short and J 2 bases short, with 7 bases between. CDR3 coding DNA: TGTGCCAGCAGCCAAGTTTTCACCACAGATACGCAGTATTTT. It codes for CASSQVFTTDTQYF.

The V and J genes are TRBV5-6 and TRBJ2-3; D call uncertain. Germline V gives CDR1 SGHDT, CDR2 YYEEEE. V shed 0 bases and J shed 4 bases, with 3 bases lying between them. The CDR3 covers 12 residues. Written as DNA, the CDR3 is TGTGCCAGCAGCTTGGCCCCAGATACGCAGTATTTT. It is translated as CASSLAPDTQYF.

CDR3: CASSVITGTGGQPQHF. CDR3 sequence (DNA): TGTGCCAGCAGTGTAATAACCGGGACAGGGGGACAGCCCCAGCATTTT. The V gene is TRBV2, the J gene TRBJ1-5; 11 nucleotides match TRBD1. Losses at the gene ends were 4 bases for V and 7 bases for J; bases not matched to a gene: 9. Germline CDR1 SNHLY, CDR2 FYNNEI. This CDR3 is 16 amino acids long.

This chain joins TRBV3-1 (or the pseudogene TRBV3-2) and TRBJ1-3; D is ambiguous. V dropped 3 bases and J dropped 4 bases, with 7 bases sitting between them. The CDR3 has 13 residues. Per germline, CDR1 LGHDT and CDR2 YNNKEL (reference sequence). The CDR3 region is CASSHGTGNTIYF. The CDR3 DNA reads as TGTGCCAGCAGCCACGGAACGGGAAACACCATATATTTT.

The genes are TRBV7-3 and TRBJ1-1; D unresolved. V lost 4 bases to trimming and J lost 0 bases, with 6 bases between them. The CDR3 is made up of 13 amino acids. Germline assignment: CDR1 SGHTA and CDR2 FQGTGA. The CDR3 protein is CASSSHMNTEAFF. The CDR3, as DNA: TGTGCCAGCAGCTCGCACATGAACACTGAAGCTTTCTTT.

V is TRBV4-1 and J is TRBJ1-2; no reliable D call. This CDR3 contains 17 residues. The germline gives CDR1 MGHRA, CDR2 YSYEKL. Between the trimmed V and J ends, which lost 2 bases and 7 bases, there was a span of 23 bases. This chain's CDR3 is CASSQLQERRGLLGYTF. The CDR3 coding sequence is TGCGCCAGCAGCCAACTACAAGAACGAAGAGGGCTTCTTGGCTACACCTTC.

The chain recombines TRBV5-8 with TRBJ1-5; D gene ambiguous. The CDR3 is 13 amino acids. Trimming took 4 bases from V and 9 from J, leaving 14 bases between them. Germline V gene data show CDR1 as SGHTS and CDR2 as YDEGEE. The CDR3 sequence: CASSSGPLRPQHF. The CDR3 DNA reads TGTGCCAGCAGCAGCGGGCCTCTCCGGCCCCAGCATTTT.

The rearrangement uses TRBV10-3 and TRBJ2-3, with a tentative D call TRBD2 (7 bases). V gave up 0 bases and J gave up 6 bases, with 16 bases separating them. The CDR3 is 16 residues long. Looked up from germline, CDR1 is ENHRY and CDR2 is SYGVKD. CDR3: CAISESGGGPRDTQYF. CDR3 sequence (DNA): TGTGCCATCAGTGAGTCGGGCGGGGGCCCTAGGGATACGCAGTATTTT.

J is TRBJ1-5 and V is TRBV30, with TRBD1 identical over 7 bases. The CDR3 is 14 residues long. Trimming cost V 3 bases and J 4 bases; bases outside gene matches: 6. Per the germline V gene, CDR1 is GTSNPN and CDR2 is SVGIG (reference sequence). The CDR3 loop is CAWSPRGMNQPQHF. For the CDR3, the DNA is TGTGCCTGGAGCCCCAGGGGGATGAATCAGCCCCAGCATTTT.

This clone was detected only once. The chain's CDR3 is CASSPQRGGRNEQFF. In nucleotides, the CDR3 is TGTGCCAGCAGTCCCCAACGGGGGGGCCGCAATGAGCAGTTCTTC. V usage is TRBV28 and J usage is TRBJ2-1; TRBD2 matches at 8 bases. The CDR3 spans 15 residues. Trimming removed 5 bases from V and 6 bases from J; junction bases left unmatched: 9. Germline-derived CDR1 and CDR2 are MDHEN and SYDVKM. Complete variable domain (other parts from reference TRBV28 and TRBJ2-1): DVKVTQSSRYLVKRTGEKVFLECVQDMDHENMFWYRQDPGLGLRLIYFSYDVKMKEKGDIPEGYSVSREKKERFSLILESASTNQTSMYLCASSPQRGGRNEQFFGPGTRLTVL.

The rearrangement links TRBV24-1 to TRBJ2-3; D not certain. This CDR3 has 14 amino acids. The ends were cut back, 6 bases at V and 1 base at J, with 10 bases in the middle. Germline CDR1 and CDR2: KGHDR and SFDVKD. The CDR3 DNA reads TGTGCCACCAGTCAGGCAGACGGCACAGATACGCAGTATTTT. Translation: CATSQADGTDTQYF.

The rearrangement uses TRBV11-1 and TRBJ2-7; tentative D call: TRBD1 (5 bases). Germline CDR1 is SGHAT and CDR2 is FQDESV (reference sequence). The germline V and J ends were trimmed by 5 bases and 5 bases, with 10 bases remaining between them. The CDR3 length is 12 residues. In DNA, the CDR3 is TGTGCCAGCAGCAGTCTAGGGGACGAGCAGTACTTC. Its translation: CASSSLGDEQYF.

The CDR3 loop is CASQRTSGSTGELFF. The CDR3 bases are TGTGCCAGCCAGAGGACTAGCGGGAGCACCGGGGAGCTGTTTTTT. J is TRBJ2-2 and V is TRBV19, with TRBD2 matching over 13 bases. CDR3 length: 15 residues. V gave up 9 bases and J gave up 4 bases; unmatched junction bases: 5. From germline, CDR1 is LNHDA and CDR2 SQIVND (reference sequence).

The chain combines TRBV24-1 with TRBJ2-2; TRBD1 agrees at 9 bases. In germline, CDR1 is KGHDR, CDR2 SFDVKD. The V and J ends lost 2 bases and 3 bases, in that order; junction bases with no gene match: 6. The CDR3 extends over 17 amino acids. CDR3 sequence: CATSDSRDRVDTGELFF. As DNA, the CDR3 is TGTGCCACCAGTGATTCCCGGGACAGGGTAGACACCGGGGAGCTGTTTTTT.

The CDR3 nucleotides read TGTGCCAGCAGCCCCCCAGGGACAGATACGCAGTATTTT. It encodes CASSPPGTDTQYF. The chain carries TRBV7-9 and TRBJ2-3; a possible D gene is TRBD1 (5 bases). In germline, CDR1 is SEHNR, CDR2 FQNEAQ (reference sequence). Trimming removed 5 bases at V and 3 bases at J, with 9 bases between. This CDR3 is 13 amino acids long. Full variable domain (outside the CDR3, taken from reference TRBV7-9 and TRBJ2-3): DTGVSQNPRHKITKRGQNVTFRCDPISEHNRLYWYRQTLGQGPEFLTYFQNEAQLEKSRLLSDRFSAERPKGSFSTLEIQRTEQGDSAMYLCASSPPGTDTQYFGPGTRLTVL.

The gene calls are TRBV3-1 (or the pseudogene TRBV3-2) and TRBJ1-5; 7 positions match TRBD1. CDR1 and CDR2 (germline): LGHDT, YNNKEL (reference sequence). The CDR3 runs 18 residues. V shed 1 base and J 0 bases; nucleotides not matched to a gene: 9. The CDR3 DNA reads TGTGCCAGCAGCCAAGGGACAGGCTCTTCGTATAGCAATCAGCCCCAGCATTTT. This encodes CASSQGTGSSYSNQPQHF.

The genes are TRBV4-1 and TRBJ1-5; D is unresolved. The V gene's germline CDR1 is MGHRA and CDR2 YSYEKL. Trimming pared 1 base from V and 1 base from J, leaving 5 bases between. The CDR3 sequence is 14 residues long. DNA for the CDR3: TGCGCCAGCAGCCAAGGGTGGAGCAATCAGCCCCAGCATTTT. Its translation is CASSQGWSNQPQHF.

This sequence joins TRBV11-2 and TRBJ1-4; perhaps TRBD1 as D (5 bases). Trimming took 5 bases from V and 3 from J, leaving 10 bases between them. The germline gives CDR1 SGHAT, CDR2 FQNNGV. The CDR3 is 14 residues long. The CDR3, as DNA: TGTGCCAGCAGCGGCAGGGAGCCTAATGAAAAACTGTTTTTT. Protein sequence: CASSGREPNEKLFF.